Each of the 30 T cell receptor beta chains below was sequenced from the same sample in a study of blood T cell repertoires in COVID-19. Measured with immunoSEQ multiplex PCR; TCRdb has only the in-frame clones, and not every one. Altogether more than 150,000 clones are present, about 85% being singletons, with the ten largest covering approximately 7.7%. Material for sequencing was PBMCs or T cells enriched from blood (not recorded which). The receptors derive from a woman aged 50 to 60 who had recovered from COVID-19.

In its sample, this clone was seen a few times. This rearrangement joins TRBV27 to TRBJ2-2; 12 bases line up with TRBD2. The junction had 8 bases not matched to a gene; V was cut back by 5 bases and J by 4 bases. Germline V CDR1 and CDR2: MNHEY, SMNVEV (reference sequence). This CDR3 has 17 residues. For the CDR3, the DNA is TGTGCCAGCAGTGGCCTAGCGGGAGGGCGGGGCACCGGGGAGCTGTTTTTT. Amino acid sequence: CASSGLAGGRGTGELFF.

This CDR3 is CASSSSGLVNEQFF. In DNA, the CDR3 is TGTGCCAGCAGCTCTTCCGGGTTGGTTAATGAGCAGTTCTTC. V is TRBV7-9 and J is TRBJ2-1; no clear D gene. CDR3 length equals 14 residues. Germline CDR1 and CDR2: SEHNR and FQNEAQ (reference sequence). V dropped 4 bases and J dropped 7 bases, with 14 bases sitting between them.

V is TRBV28 and J is TRBJ2-7; unclear D gene. Germline V gives CDR1 MDHEN, CDR2 SYDVKM. This CDR3 has 14 amino acids. V was pared by 6 bases and J by 2 bases, with 14 bases between. The CDR3 reads CASRHSQVPYEQYF. The CDR3 DNA follows: TGTGCCAGCAGGCATTCTCAGGTCCCCTACGAGCAGTACTTC.

The chain joins TRBV7-2 to TRBJ2-2; 10 bases are a match to TRBD1. The CDR3 spans 14 residues. V lost 3 bases, J lost 6 bases, and 1 base stayed unmatched. Germline assignment: CDR1 SGHTA and CDR2 FQGNSA. The CDR3 reads CASSLTGGPGELFF. The DNA for the CDR3 is TGTGCCAGCAGCTTGACAGGGGGCCCCGGGGAGCTGTTTTTT.

This clone was counted only a few times. This rearrangement joins TRBV3-1 (or the pseudogene TRBV3-2) to TRBJ1-6, with D unclear. Trimming cost V 4 bases and J 0 bases, with 10 bases left between them. CDR1 is LGHDT and CDR2 is YNNKEL in the germline V gene (reference sequence). CDR3 length: 16 residues. The chain's CDR3 is CASSRYLSSYNSPLHF. CDR3 DNA sequence: TGTGCCAGCAGCCGATACTTGAGCTCCTATAATTCACCCCTCCACTTT.

In its sample, this clone was seen a few times. The gene calls are TRBV6-9 and TRBJ2-7, with D tentatively TRBD2 (5 bases). The CDR3 runs 13 residues. Germline V gene sequence: CDR1 MNHGY, CDR2 SVAAGI. V was shortened by 9 bases and J by 6 bases, with 18 bases between the two germline ends. CDR3 in amino acids: CARSPEGAGEQYF. For the CDR3, the DNA is TGTGCCAGGTCGCCCGAGGGTGCGGGCGAGCAGTACTTC.

The chain carries TRBV18 and TRBJ1-1; D not resolved. The CDR3 has 14 amino acids. V was pared by 0 bases and J by 4 bases, with 9 bases between. Per the germline V gene, CDR1 is KGHSH and CDR2 is LQKENI. CDR3 nucleotides: TGTGCCAGCTCACCACCGCTAAGCGCCACTGAAGCTTTCTTT. As protein: CASSPPLSATEAFF.

J is TRBJ1-4 and V is TRBV9; maybe TRBD1 (5 bases). The V gene lost 0 bases and the J gene lost 4 bases, with 10 bases spanning the gap. The CDR3 is 15 residues long. Germline assignment: CDR1 SGDLS and CDR2 YYNGEE. The CDR3 region is CASSVGAGNNEKLFF. In nucleotides, the CDR3 is TGTGCCAGCAGCGTAGGTGCAGGGAATAATGAAAAACTGTTTTTT.

V and J are TRBV5-1 and TRBJ2-5, with 9 bases that match TRBD2. Germline trimming cut 4 bases from V and 4 bases from J; bases unmatched to any gene: 11. The CDR3 is 16 amino acids. Germline assignment: CDR1 SGHRS and CDR2 YFSETQ. The CDR3 sequence: CASSPRSAAGGETQYF. DNA of the CDR3: TGCGCCAGCAGCCCTAGATCGGCAGCGGGGGGAGAGACCCAGTACTTC.

The chain is built from TRBV9 and TRBJ1-6; D perhaps matches TRBD1 (5 bases). This CDR3 has 14 amino acids. Trimming cost V 4 bases and J 4 bases, with 9 bases left between them. The germline gives CDR1 SGDLS, CDR2 YYNGEE. The CDR3 DNA is TGTGCCAGCAGCCAACCAGGGTATAATTCACCCCTCCACTTT. Its protein product is CASSQPGYNSPLHF.

The chain joins TRBV13 to TRBJ2-7, with D perhaps TRBD1 (6 bases). The ends were cut back, 7 bases at V and 6 bases at J, with 19 bases in the middle. CDR3 length: 14 residues. CDR1 PRHDT and CDR2 FYEKMQ come from the germline V gene (reference sequence). DNA of the CDR3: TGTGCCAGCACCCGAACAGGGATCGGGCGCGAGCAGTACTTC. As protein: CASTRTGIGREQYF. Together with reference TRBV13 and TRBJ2-7, the CDR3 gives the full variable domain: AAGVIQSPRHLIKEKRETATLKCYPIPRHDTVYWYQQGPGQDPQFLISFYEKMQSDKGSIPDRFSAQQFSDYHSELNMSSLELGDSALYFCASTRTGIGREQYFGPGTRLTVT.

The rearrangement uses TRBV6-5 and TRBJ2-3, with 7 nucleotides matching TRBD2. The CDR3 is 15 residues long. V was clipped by 7 bases and J by 3 bases; unmatched bases: 10. The germline CDR1 and CDR2 sequences are MNHEY and SVGAGI. The CDR3 DNA reads TGTGCCAGCATCAGGACTAGTCGGGGGACAGATACGCAGTATTTT. Translated: CASIRTSRGTDTQYF.

The rearrangement links TRBV5-6 to TRBJ2-2, with a weak D call TRBD2 (5 bases). Germline-derived CDR1 and CDR2 are SGHDT and YYEEEE. The CDR3 is 13 residues long. V was trimmed by 2 bases and J by 6 bases, leaving 8 bases between them. The chain's CDR3 is CASSFEGAGELFF. The DNA of the CDR3 is TGTGCCAGCAGCTTTGAGGGCGCCGGGGAGCTGTTTTTT.

This chain joins TRBV6-5 and TRBJ1-6; D remains unclear. Trimming removed 5 bases from V and 8 bases from J, with 13 bases in between. The CDR3 consists of 14 residues. Germline values: CDR1 MNHEY, CDR2 SVGAGI. In DNA form, the CDR3 reads TGTGCCAGCAGTCCGGGAGGGATGTATTCACCCCTCCACTTT. Its translation: CASSPGGMYSPLHF.

The V call is TRBV11-2, the J call TRBJ1-6; D is ambiguous. CDR3 length equals 14 residues. Per germline, CDR1 SGHAT and CDR2 FQNNGV. V gave up 6 bases and J gave up 8 bases, with 14 bases separating them. In DNA form, the CDR3 reads TGTGCCAGCAGTTTGGGCGGGTTGGATTCACCCCTCCACTTT. This translates into CASSLGGLDSPLHF.

V gene TRBV19 combines with J gene TRBJ1-1; 7 bases map to TRBD1. Germline assignment: CDR1 LNHDA and CDR2 SQIVND (reference sequence). The CDR3 totals 15 residues. The ends lost 9 bases at V and 2 bases at J; junction bases unmatched: 12. CDR3 sequence reads: CASGASGQLNTEAFF. DNA of the CDR3: TGTGCCAGCGGGGCATCGGGACAGCTTAACACTGAAGCTTTCTTT.

The gene calls are TRBV5-6 and TRBJ1-2, with a tentative D call TRBD1 (6 bases). The germline CDR1 and CDR2 sequences are SGHDT and YYEEEE. V lost 4 bases and J lost 6, with 25 bases in between. The CDR3 is 17 residues long. The CDR3 region is CASSLSPPPRGVHGYTF. As DNA, the CDR3 is TGTGCCAGCAGCCTCTCACCACCACCCAGGGGCGTCCATGGCTACACCTTC.

A few counts support this clone. V gene TRBV6-5 combines with J gene TRBJ2-4; TRBD2 agrees at 11 bases. V shed 6 bases and J 7 bases; nucleotides not matched to a gene: 5. CDR1 and CDR2 (germline): MNHEY, SVGAGI. The CDR3 covers 14 residues. CDR3 loop: CASRIAGGMNIQYF. The CDR3 bases are TGTGCCAGCAGAATAGCGGGAGGGATGAACATTCAGTACTTC.

The chain carries TRBV27 and TRBJ2-5; TRBD1 matches at 8 bases. V dropped 6 bases and J dropped 2; count of bases not matched to a gene: 17. The length of the CDR3 is 18 residues. The germline gives CDR1 MNHEY, CDR2 SMNVEV (reference sequence). CDR3 amino acids: CASRLRDRRGKGQETQYF. CDR3 DNA sequence: TGTGCCAGCAGACTTCGGGACAGGAGGGGCAAAGGGCAAGAGACCCAGTACTTC.

This clone was found once. The V call is TRBV28, the J call TRBJ2-1; D might be TRBD2 (7 bases). The CDR3 contains 17 residues. In germline, CDR1 is MDHEN, CDR2 SYDVKM. The V gene lost 4 bases and the J gene lost 8 bases, with 24 bases spanning the gap. The CDR3 coding sequence is TGTGCCAGCAGTTCCTCAGGGGTAGCGGGCACGCTTGATGAGCAGTTCTTC. Amino acid sequence: CASSSSGVAGTLDEQFF. Using reference TRBV28 and TRBJ2-1 for the parts outside the CDR3, the full variable domain is DVKVTQSSRYLVKRTGEKVFLECVQDMDHENMFWYRQDPGLGLRLIYFSYDVKMKEKGDIPEGYSVSREKKERFSLILESASTNQTSMYLCASSSSGVAGTLDEQFFGPGTRLTVL.

This chain joins TRBV19 and TRBJ2-3; TRBD2 matches at 9 bases. Per germline, CDR1 LNHDA and CDR2 SQIVND (reference sequence). The CDR3 is 16 residues long. J lost 4 bases, V lost 5 bases, and 10 bases had no gene match. CDR3 amino acids: CASSSGTSREADTQYF. The CDR3 nucleotides are TGTGCCAGTAGTTCCGGGACTAGCAGGGAAGCAGATACGCAGTATTTT.

The CDR3 DNA follows: TGTGCCAGCAGCCTTCAGGGGGCTTCCTATAATTCACCCCTCCACTTT. Translating it yields CASSLQGASYNSPLHF. The chain has TRBV7-2 and TRBJ1-6; TRBD1 matches at 8 bases. With V trimmed by 5 bases and J by 1 base, 4 bases remained unmatched. Germline V CDR1 and CDR2: SGHTA, FQGNSA. The CDR3 spans 16 residues.

The genes are TRBV6-5 and TRBJ1-1, with D maybe TRBD1 (6 bases). Germline V gives CDR1 MNHEY, CDR2 SVGAGI. This CDR3 is built from 15 residues. Trimming removed 1 base from V and 2 bases from J, with 11 bases in between. The DNA for the CDR3 is TGTGCCAGCAGTTACTTCTCAGGGGTCAACACTGAAGCTTTCTTT. This encodes CASSYFSGVNTEAFF.

The chain carries TRBV5-6 and TRBJ1-2; TRBD1 might be the D (5 bases). Trimming pared 2 bases from V and 0 bases from J, leaving 5 bases between. Germline assignment: CDR1 SGHDT and CDR2 YYEEEE. The CDR3 has 13 residues. DNA of the CDR3: TGTGCCAGCAGCTTCAGGGCTAACTATGGCTACACCTTC. It translates to CASSFRANYGYTF.

The chain links TRBV19 to TRBJ2-1, with TRBD2 matching 8 bases. Trimming at V came to 7 bases and at J to 7 bases, leaving 9 bases not matched to a gene. CDR3 length: 14 amino acids. The germline CDR1 and CDR2 sequences are LNHDA and SQIVND (reference sequence). CDR3 sequence reads: CASTPGPGGNEQFF. The CDR3 DNA reads as TGTGCCAGTACTCCGGGCCCGGGAGGGAATGAGCAGTTCTTC.

This clone was detected a few times. This chain connects TRBV5-8 to TRBJ1-2; D remains ambiguous. The germline CDR1 and CDR2 sequences are SGHTS and YDEGEE. There are 14 residues in the CDR3. V lost 0 bases, J lost 6 bases, and 12 bases lay in between. The CDR3 DNA follows: TGTGCCAGCAGCTTGGCCCCGGGGAGCAATGGCTACACCTTC. This translates into CASSLAPGSNGYTF.

The rearrangement uses TRBV6-2 or TRBV6-3 and TRBJ2-3; 10 bases fit TRBD2. V was clipped by 6 bases and J by 2 bases; unmatched bases: 8. The CDR3 is made up of 16 amino acids. CDR1 and CDR2 (germline): MNHEY, SVGEGT. The CDR3 sequence: CASSPQRGGVTDTQYF. Written as DNA, the CDR3 is TGTGCCAGCAGCCCCCAGCGGGGGGGGGTCACAGATACGCAGTATTTT.

V gene TRBV18 combines with J gene TRBJ2-5; D remains ambiguous. Per germline, CDR1 KGHSH and CDR2 LQKENI. Deletions cut 3 bases from V and 4 bases from J, with 12 bases between. The CDR3 length is 14 residues. CDR3 DNA sequence: TGTGCCAGCTCACCTGTAAATTCGGGAGAGACCCAGTACTTC. Translating it yields CASSPVNSGETQYF.

The V call is TRBV12-3 or TRBV12-4, the J call TRBJ1-2; TRBD1 matches 9 bases. This CDR3 has 13 residues. After removal of 6 bases from V and 8 bases from J, the junction contained 7 bases not matched to a gene. CDR3 sequence (DNA): TGTGCCAGCAGGGCAGGGACAGGGAACGGCTACACCTTC. Its translation is CASRAGTGNGYTF.

This clone was recorded only once. The CDR3 nucleotides are TGTGCCATCAGCGGGACAGCAGATCAGCCCCAGCATTTT. Its translation: CAISGTADQPQHF. The chain couples TRBV10-3 to TRBJ1-5; 7 bases map to TRBD1. Losses at the gene ends were 6 bases for V and 5 bases for J; bases not matched to a gene: 4. CDR3 length equals 13 residues. Germline CDR1 ENHRY, CDR2 SYGVKD.